This note documents a single T cell receptor (beta chain) sequence. Its antigen is currently unknown. Time point reported: pretreatment peripheral blood. This sample is drawn from a study of PD-L1 blockade in urothelial cancer. Study in general: The patients first took atezolizumab in about 2014, receiving 1,200 mg intravenously every 3 weeks. Regarding the study as a whole: It was durable-benefit patients whose tumor-associated blood clones expanded more at 3 weeks.

Data came from immunoSEQ multiplex PCR; TCRdb stores just in-frame clones and leaves some out. The sample lists about 95,000 clones; around 87% were seen once. Germline V CDR1 and CDR2: SGHVS, FQNEAQ. V lost 7 bases to trimming and J lost 2 bases; unmatched junction nucleotides: 4. This CDR3 region has 15 residues. The chain carries TRBV7-8 and TRBJ1-6, with 8 nucleotides matching TRBD1. The sequenced sample was PBMCs, obtained around atezolizumab (anti-PD-L1) treatment. The TCR was taken from a man aged 60 to 69 with urothelial cancer. CDR3 sequence reads: CASTYRGTYNSPLHF. The CDR3 bases are TGTGCCAGCACCTACAGGGGGACCTATAATTCACCCCTCCACTTT.